The clone carrying this TCR beta chain was seen once. The antigen remains undetermined. This specimen comes from a study of T cell repertoires in cytomegalovirus infection. Study background: Evidence of both CMV infection and a matching HLA type came from public TCR beta signatures.

Germline loops: CDR1 SNHLY, CDR2 FYNNEI. Trimming removed 5 bases at V and 3 bases at J, with 8 bases between. CDR3 size: 13 residues. Via MiXCR, TCRdb re-called the reads, giving one row per CDR3 protein. The table has around 300,000 distinct CDR3 sequences, around 20% seen once. Study-wide results and limits: CMV-specific TCR beta clonotypes restricted by HLA-C were the ones dominating the ex vivo response.

The chain has TRBV2 and TRBJ2-1; possibly TRBD1 for D (5 bases). The source material was cultured PBMCs, sampled from culture after CMV antigen stimulation. This receptor was taken from a human donor in good health (CMV status not recorded). Some clones in this sample may be carry-over from other donors' samples. CDR3 region: CASSYQGYNEQFF. The CDR3 DNA sequence: TGTGCCAGCAGTTACCAGGGCTACAATGAGCAGTTCTTC.